Each of the 26 T cell receptor beta chains below was sequenced from the same sample in a study of control samples from healthy donors and cancer patients. Produced via immunoSEQ multiplex PCR; TCRdb's table is partial and in-frame only. Of about 80,000 clones in the sample, more than 70% were seen once. Sequenced sample: blood. The source is a woman in her fifties or sixties in good health.

The chain links TRBV28 to TRBJ1-2; TRBD1 matches 10 bases. Germline CDR1 is MDHEN and CDR2 is SYDVKM. CDR3 size: 13 residues. V was clipped by 2 bases and J by 8 bases; unmatched bases: 2. The CDR3 is CASSLDRGRGYTF. CDR3 coding DNA: TGTGCCAGCAGTTTAGACAGGGGGCGAGGCTACACCTTC.

The rearrangement links TRBV5-4 to TRBJ1-6; tentative D call: TRBD1 (5 bases). With 1 base removed from V and 12 bases from J, the gap between germline ends came to 17 bases. CDR3 length: 15 residues. Germline CDR1 and CDR2: SGHNT and YYREEE (reference sequence). CDR3: CASSLSPQGSVPLHF. Here the CDR3 DNA reads TGTGCCAGCAGCTTGAGCCCCCAGGGATCGGTACCCCTCCACTTT.

The rearrangement joins TRBV11-2 to TRBJ2-5; no clear D gene. V shed 5 bases and J shed 1 base, with 2 bases lying between them. In germline, CDR1 is SGHAT, CDR2 FQNNGV. The CDR3 consists of 11 residues. The CDR3 is CASSLQETQYF. For the CDR3, the DNA is TGTGCCAGCAGCCTCCAAGAGACCCAGTACTTC.

This chain's CDR3 is CASSLEARYTEAFF. CDR3 nucleotide sequence: TGTGCCAGCAGCTTAGAGGCTCGGTACACTGAAGCTTTCTTT. V gene TRBV7-8 combines with J gene TRBJ1-1, with D unresolved. The V gene's germline CDR1 is SGHVS and CDR2 FQNEAQ. The CDR3 loop spans 14 amino acids. V lost 1 base and J 3 bases, leaving 9 bases between the germline ends. Full variable domain (outside the CDR3, taken from reference TRBV7-8 and TRBJ1-1): GAGVSQSPRYKVAKRGQDVALRCDPISGHVSLFWYQQALGQGPEFLTYFQNEAQLDKSGLPSDRFFAERPEGSVSTLKIQRTQQEDSAVYLCASSLEARYTEAFFGQGTRLTVV.

The chain uses TRBV29-1 and TRBJ1-2; D is uncertain. This CDR3 has 12 amino acids. The V gene lost 3 bases and the J gene lost 1 base, with 6 bases spanning the gap. Germline V gene data show CDR1 as SQVTM and CDR2 as ANQGSEA. DNA of the CDR3: TGCAGCGTTGATGAGGATAACTATGGCTACACCTTC. Amino acids: CSVDEDNYGYTF.

Only a few counts were recorded for this clone. This sample includes further DNA sequences coding for the same CDR3. The rearrangement joins TRBV5-1 to TRBJ2-7, with 7 bases fitting TRBD1. With 0 bases clipped from V and 3 bases from J, the junction kept 0 bases outside the gene matches. The CDR3 is made up of 13 amino acids. Germline-derived CDR1 and CDR2 are SGHRS and YFSETQ. The CDR3 sequence is CASSLDRGYEQYF. CDR3 bases: TGCGCCAGCAGCTTGGACAGGGGCTACGAGCAGTACTTC.

The chain links TRBV5-1 to TRBJ1-4; 11 bases fit TRBD1. The CDR3 totals 15 residues. The germline gives CDR1 SGHRS, CDR2 YFSETQ. V dropped 4 bases and J dropped 4; count of bases not matched to a gene: 3. The CDR3 protein is CASSGTGGSNEKLFF. As DNA, the CDR3 is TGCGCCAGCAGCGGGACAGGGGGAAGTAATGAAAAACTGTTTTTT.

The rearrangement joins TRBV29-1 to TRBJ1-1; 12 positions agree with TRBD1. V was pared by 5 bases and J by 4 bases, with 14 bases of the junction left unmatched. The CDR3 is 17 residues long. CDR1 is SQVTM, CDR2 ANQGSEA, per germline. CDR3: CSVRSRDRGPLGTEAFF. DNA for the CDR3: TGCAGCGTTCGGTCCCGGGACAGGGGGCCTTTGGGCACTGAAGCTTTCTTT.

The rearrangement links TRBV18 to TRBJ1-1; no definite D call. The CDR3 is 16 residues long. The V gene lost 1 base and the J gene lost 0 bases, with 12 bases spanning the gap. Germline V gene sequence: CDR1 KGHSH, CDR2 LQKENI. The CDR3 region has the DNA TGTGCCAGCTCACCACTTTTAGTGAATCTGAACACTGAAGCTTTCTTT. This translates into CASSPLLVNLNTEAFF.

This chain links TRBV20-1 with TRBJ1-2; maybe TRBD1 (5 bases). V lost 4 bases, J lost 8 bases, and 11 bases lay in between. The CDR3 is 11 residues long. Germline CDR1 DFQATT, CDR2 SNEGSKA (reference sequence). CDR3 sequence (DNA): TGCAGTGCTATAGGGGCAGTCGGCTACACCTTC. This gives the protein CSAIGAVGYTF.

The chain combines TRBV28 with TRBJ1-2; tentatively, D is TRBD1 (5 bases). Germline CDR1 and CDR2: MDHEN and SYDVKM. Trimming stripped 2 bases from V and 7 bases from J, with 14 bases between. CDR3 length equals 14 residues. CDR3 residues: CASSLSRASTGYTF. The CDR3 DNA sequence: TGTGCCAGCAGTTTAAGCAGGGCCAGTACTGGCTACACCTTC.

The J gene is TRBJ1-1, the V gene TRBV2, with 9 bases that match TRBD1. The CDR3 length is 15 residues. Per germline, CDR1 SNHLY and CDR2 FYNNEI. Losses at the gene ends were 6 bases for V and 4 bases for J; bases not matched to a gene: 9. The CDR3 sequence is CASRGDPTGGTEAFF. DNA of the CDR3: TGTGCCAGCAGAGGGGACCCGACAGGGGGCACTGAAGCTTTCTTT.

This clone occurred once. The chain couples TRBV14 to TRBJ1-5, with D uncertain. The V gene's germline CDR1 is SGHDN and CDR2 FVKESK. There are 16 residues in the CDR3. Trimming took off 3 bases at V and 0 bases at J, with 12 bases between the two ends. For the CDR3, the DNA is TGTGCCAGCAGCCAGAGATGGGTGTATAGCAATCAGCCCCAGCATTTT. Translating gives CASSQRWVYSNQPQHF.

The chain uses TRBV12-2 and TRBJ1-4; TRBD1 is taken as the D call from the table, unchecked against the DNA. TRBV12-2 represents a pseudogene. This CDR3 is built from 16 residues. CDR3 nucleotide sequence: TGTGCAAGTCGCTTTCCCGCAGGTGCAACTAATGAAAAACTGTTTTTT. This codes for CASRFPAGATNEKLFF.

The chain has TRBV7-8 and TRBJ1-1; D may be TRBD1 (6 bases). Trimming shortened V by 5 bases and J by 6 bases, and 16 bases separated the two germline ends. In germline, CDR1 is SGHVS, CDR2 FQNEAQ. The CDR3 is 14 amino acids. DNA of the CDR3: TGTGCCAGCAGCCGCCCGGACAGTTCCCCTGAAGCTTTCTTT. Protein: CASSRPDSSPEAFF.

This clone turned up a few times. The gene calls are TRBV9 and TRBJ1-3; the D is unclear. The germline V and J ends were trimmed by 0 bases and 1 base, with 5 bases remaining between them. This CDR3 has 14 amino acids. Germline loops: CDR1 SGDLS, CDR2 YYNGEE. This CDR3 reads CASSVEWSGNTIYF. The CDR3 coding sequence is TGTGCCAGCAGCGTAGAATGGTCTGGAAACACCATATATTTT.

The chain carries TRBV9 and TRBJ2-3; either TRBD1 or TRBD2 may supply D (5 bases each). Trimming took 4 bases from V and 5 from J, leaving 11 bases between them. Germline lookup yields CDR1 SGDLS and CDR2 YYNGEE. The CDR3 has 13 residues. CDR3 coding DNA: TGTGCCAGCAGCAAGGGACCGCGAGATACGCAGTATTTT. This gives the protein CASSKGPRDTQYF.

This rearrangement joins TRBV30 to TRBJ1-1; D uncertain. The CDR3 is 14 residues long. V lost 3 bases, J lost 6 bases, and 17 bases lay in between. Germline CDR1 and CDR2: GTSNPN and SVGIG (reference sequence). DNA of the CDR3: TGTGCCTGGAGACGGAAAAAGATGATTGCTGAAGCTTTCTTT. This codes for CAWRRKKMIAEAFF.

V is TRBV28 and J is TRBJ1-2; possibly TRBD1 for D (6 bases). Per germline, CDR1 MDHEN and CDR2 SYDVKM. The CDR3 contains 13 residues. Trimming stripped 4 bases from V and 2 bases from J, with 8 bases between. CDR3 in DNA: TGTGCCAGCAGTTCGACAGGCAACTATGGCTACACCTTC. Encoded protein: CASSSTGNYGYTF.

The CDR3 loop is CASSVPTDTQYF. In nucleotides, the CDR3 is TGTGCCAGCAGCGTACCCACAGATACGCAGTATTTT. The chain carries TRBV9 and TRBJ2-3; D ambiguous. The CDR3 is 12 residues long. V dropped 1 base and J dropped 2 bases, with 2 bases sitting between them. Germline V gene sequence: CDR1 SGDLS, CDR2 YYNGEE.

V gene TRBV12-5 combines with J gene TRBJ1-4; D gene ambiguous. Trimming cost V 1 base and J 0 bases, with 9 bases left between them. Germline V lookup: CDR1 LGHNT, CDR2 FRNRAP. This CDR3 region has 16 residues. CDR3 in amino acids: CASGLGTPATNEKLFF. In DNA, the CDR3 is TGTGCTAGTGGTTTGGGGACGCCTGCAACTAATGAAAAACTGTTTTTT.

J is TRBJ1-1 and V is TRBV14; TRBD1 agrees at 9 bases. The CDR3 runs to 17 residues. Germline values: CDR1 SGHDN, CDR2 FVKESK. V lost 5 bases, J lost 0 bases, and 10 bases stayed unmatched. DNA for the CDR3: TGTGCCAGCAGCTTCTGTGGGGACAGGGTTGTGAACACTGAAGCTTTCTTT. This encodes CASSFCGDRVVNTEAFF.

The CDR3 spells CASSFGQARAFF. The DNA of the CDR3 is TGTGCCAGCAGTTTTGGACAGGCGAGGGCTTTCTTT. This chain links TRBV12-3 or TRBV12-4 with TRBJ1-1; 7 nucleotides match TRBD1. The V and J ends lost 3 bases and 11 bases, in that order; junction bases with no gene match: 6. The CDR3 totals 12 residues.

The chain combines TRBV9 with TRBJ1-5, with 7 bases matching TRBD1. The CDR3 has 15 amino acids. The V gene's germline CDR1 is SGDLS and CDR2 YYNGEE. J lost 0 bases, V lost 2 bases, and 2 bases had no gene match. The chain's CDR3 is CASSVTGNSNQPQHF. The CDR3 DNA reads as TGTGCCAGCAGCGTGACAGGGAATAGCAATCAGCCCCAGCATTTT.

The rearrangement links TRBV11-3 to TRBJ2-3; 8 positions match TRBD1. With V trimmed by 5 bases and J by 2 bases, 3 bases remained unmatched. The germline V gene encodes CDR1 SGHNT and CDR2 YENEEA. The CDR3 extends over 14 amino acids. CDR3 sequence: CASSDRGVTDTQYF. The CDR3 nucleotides are TGTGCCAGCAGCGACAGGGGTGTCACAGATACGCAGTATTTT.

The chain links TRBV5-6 to TRBJ2-7; the D is unclear. Trimming took 0 bases from V and 3 from J, leaving 10 bases between them. The length of the CDR3 is 14 residues. Per germline, CDR1 SGHDT and CDR2 YYEEEE. The CDR3 nucleotides are TGTGCCAGCAGCTTGGTAAGGAATAACTACGAGCAGTACTTC. Protein sequence: CASSLVRNNYEQYF.